This T cell receptor (beta chain) was obtained from a study of post-analysis software for immune sequencing data. Findings of the study overall: Relative to controls, patients with multiple sclerosis showed significantly lower normalized Chao1 diversity. The five TRBV segments detected at higher frequency in patients than in controls included TRBV5-6, TRBV5-1 and TRBV20-1.

Unique-molecular-identifier-tagged TCR beta cDNA libraries were used. T cells numbering roughly 1 to 10 million yielded some 500,000 cDNA molecules. TCRdb ran MiXCR on the PCR reads and lists one entry per CDR3 protein. Seen here are 450,000 to 650,000 distinct CDR3 sequences, about 44% observed once, and the top ten hold more than 1.5%. This clonotype has more than one count but fewer than ten. The antigen remains unidentified. The CDR3 is 14 amino acids. V lost 1 base, J lost 9 bases, and 8 bases stayed unmatched. Germline CDR1 is DFQATT and CDR2 is SNEGSKA (reference sequence). The TCR sequence derives from a girl aged 10 to 17 with multiple sclerosis. The source material was blood. The chain is built from TRBV20-1 and TRBJ2-1, with 8 bases matching TRBD2. Written as DNA, the CDR3 is TGCAGTGCTAGAGCTAGCGGGCTACAAGGTGAGCAGTTCTTC. Protein sequence: CSARASGLQGEQFF.